Listed here are 26 T cell receptor beta chains from one sample, sequenced in a study of blood T cell repertoires in COVID-19. Here immunoSEQ multiplex PCR was the method, and the copy in TCRdb shows in-frame clones only, minus some. The table includes some 250,000 clones, roughly 90% detected once. The source material was PBMCs or T cells enriched from blood (not recorded which). All receptors derive from a man aged 35 to 55 who had recovered from COVID-19.

The rearrangement joins TRBV7-3 to TRBJ2-1, with D unclear. The germline V and J ends were trimmed by 5 bases and 0 bases, with 11 bases remaining between them. Per the germline V gene, CDR1 is SGHTA and CDR2 is FQGTGA. The CDR3 has 15 amino acids. The CDR3 DNA sequence: TGTGCCAGCAGCCCTTCACGGAGCTCCTACAATGAGCAGTTCTTC. Translated, it gives CASSPSRSSYNEQFF.

The chain joins TRBV19 to TRBJ2-7, with D uncertain. Germline V gene lookup returns CDR1 LNHDA and CDR2 SQIVND (reference sequence). The CDR3 has 13 amino acids. V gave up 4 bases and J gave up 7 bases, with 14 bases separating them. As DNA, the CDR3 is TGTGCCAGTAGTACACGTCATTTGACAGAGCAGTACTTC. Translating it yields CASSTRHLTEQYF.

The chain joins TRBV12-3 or TRBV12-4 to TRBJ2-3; no definite D call. Trimming shortened V by 5 bases and J by 4 bases, and 10 bases separated the two germline ends. This CDR3 has 13 residues. The CDR3 nucleotides read TGTGCCAGCAGTCGACTCCGAGCAGATACGCAGTATTTT. Translating it yields CASSRLRADTQYF.

This sequence joins TRBV7-8 and TRBJ2-1; D is perhaps TRBD2 (6 bases). CDR1 is SGHVS and CDR2 is FQNEAQ in the germline V gene. The V and J ends lost 1 base and 3 bases respectively, with 22 bases between them. The CDR3 is 19 amino acids. Here the CDR3 reads CASSLVGGRRSGVYNEQFF. The CDR3, as DNA: TGTGCCAGCAGCTTAGTCGGAGGGAGGAGGTCAGGAGTCTACAATGAGCAGTTCTTC.

V is TRBV11-3 and J is TRBJ1-4; tentative D call: TRBD1 (5 bases). In germline, CDR1 is SGHNT, CDR2 YENEEA. The V and J ends lost 2 bases and 4 bases respectively, with 8 bases between them. CDR3 length: 14 amino acids. In DNA form, the CDR3 reads TGTGCCAGCAGCTTAAGACAGAATAATGAAAAACTGTTTTTT. It specifies CASSLRQNNEKLFF.

J is TRBJ1-2 and V is TRBV5-1, with D maybe TRBD1 (5 bases). The CDR3 runs to 15 residues. V lost 4 bases, J lost 5 bases, and 18 bases lay in between. Per the germline V gene, CDR1 is SGHRS and CDR2 is YFSETQ. CDR3 amino acids: CASSPEGSLKYGYTF. The CDR3 coding sequence is TGCGCCAGCAGCCCGGAGGGGTCACTAAAATATGGCTACACCTTC.

This clone was seen a few times. This rearrangement joins TRBV6-5 to TRBJ2-2; 7 bases align to TRBD1. The ends lost 0 bases at V and 5 bases at J; junction bases unmatched: 6. CDR1 and CDR2 from the germline V gene are MNHEY and SVGAGI. The CDR3 is made up of 16 amino acids. For the CDR3, the DNA is TGTGCCAGCAGTTACTCCAGACAGGGATGGACCGGGGAGCTGTTTTTT. Protein: CASSYSRQGWTGELFF.

The chain links TRBV10-3 to TRBJ1-2; 8 nucleotides agree with TRBD1. The CDR3 runs 16 residues. V lost 6 bases, J lost 6 bases, and 15 bases stayed unmatched. The germline gives CDR1 ENHRY, CDR2 SYGVKD. The CDR3 DNA sequence: TGTGCCATCAGCATTAAGGCTGGACAGGGTGGTGATGGCTACACCTTC. Translating gives CAISIKAGQGGDGYTF.

This clone came up once. As DNA, the CDR3 is TGTGCCAGCAGCTCCGGGACTAGCGGGGGACCATACGAGCAGTACTTC. Its protein product is CASSSGTSGGPYEQYF. The gene calls are TRBV7-3 and TRBJ2-7; TRBD2 matches 14 bases. The CDR3 totals 16 residues. J gave up 4 bases and V 4 bases, and 6 bases lay outside the gene matches. Germline values: CDR1 SGHTA, CDR2 FQGTGA.

The chain joins TRBV6-5 to TRBJ2-7; D is ambiguous. The CDR3 length is 11 residues. Germline CDR1 MNHEY, CDR2 SVGAGI. Trimming removed 7 bases from V and 3 bases from J, with 7 bases in between. The DNA of the CDR3 is TGTGCCAGCAAACACAGCTACGAGCAGTACTTC. It translates to CASKHSYEQYF.

The V gene is TRBV5-6, the J gene TRBJ1-5; no definite D call. The CDR3 length is 16 residues. Between the trimmed V and J ends, which lost 3 bases and 5 bases, there was a span of 18 bases. CDR1 SGHDT and CDR2 YYEEEE come from the germline V gene. The CDR3: CASSSRSKSLYQPQHF. CDR3 sequence (DNA): TGTGCCAGCAGCTCTCGCTCTAAATCCTTATATCAGCCCCAGCATTTT.

The chain has TRBV11-2 and TRBJ1-2; maybe TRBD1 (6 bases). Trimming cost V 4 bases and J 9 bases, with 18 bases left between them. CDR3 length: 14 residues. CDR1 is SGHAT and CDR2 is FQNNGV in the germline V gene. The CDR3 coding sequence is TGTGCCAGCAGCTCATGGCAGGGGCGGCTTTGCTACACCTTC. Its protein is CASSSWQGRLCYTF.

The chain is built from TRBV19 and TRBJ1-1; no firm D call. The germline CDR1 and CDR2 sequences are LNHDA and SQIVND (reference sequence). The CDR3 is made up of 17 amino acids. V lost 2 bases to trimming and J lost 1 base, with 17 bases between them. CDR3 protein: CASSIRSPATTNTEAFF. The CDR3 DNA follows: TGTGCCAGTAGTATACGGTCCCCGGCGACTACGAACACTGAAGCTTTCTTT.

This chain connects TRBV18 to TRBJ1-2, with unresolved D. V dropped 4 bases and J dropped 7 bases, with 25 bases sitting between them. From germline, CDR1 is KGHSH and CDR2 LQKENI. The length of the CDR3 is 17 residues. In DNA form, the CDR3 reads TGTGCCAGCTCACTGTATGCCAGAGCGAAGGATCCGTCTGGCTACACCTTC. Amino acid sequence: CASSLYARAKDPSGYTF.

This chain joins TRBV5-6 and TRBJ2-3; 9 nucleotides match TRBD2. V shed 5 bases and J 0 bases; nucleotides not matched to a gene: 7. This CDR3 contains 16 residues. Germline assignment: CDR1 SGHDT and CDR2 YYEEEE. This CDR3 is CASSFLAGASTDTQYF. The CDR3 DNA follows: TGTGCCAGCAGTTTTTTAGCGGGAGCGAGCACAGATACGCAGTATTTT.

J is TRBJ2-1 and V is TRBV9; 10 bases map to TRBD2. Germline values: CDR1 SGDLS, CDR2 YYNGEE. The CDR3 spans 15 residues. The J segment lost 2 bases and the V segment lost 4 bases, leaving 3 bases of the junction unmatched. CDR3 coding DNA: TGTGCCAGCAGCAAAGCGGGAGGGCCCTACAATGAGCAGTTCTTC. It encodes CASSKAGGPYNEQFF. The variable domain in full, completed from reference TRBV9 and TRBJ2-1, reads DSGVTQTPKHLITATGQRVTLRCSPRSGDLSVYWYQQSLDQGLQFLIQYYNGEERAKGNILERFSAQQFPDLHSELNLSSLELGDSALYFCASSKAGGPYNEQFFGPGTRLTVL.

The chain combines TRBV25-1 with TRBJ2-3, with D unclear. From germline, CDR1 is MGHDK and CDR2 SYGVNS. Between the trimmed V and J ends, which lost 3 bases and 4 bases, there was a span of 5 bases. The CDR3 loop spans 12 amino acids. As DNA, the CDR3 is TGTGCCAGCAGTGAGCTAGCAGATACGCAGTATTTT. Translated, it gives CASSELADTQYF. The full variable domain, rest sourced from reference TRBV25-1 and TRBJ2-3, is EADIYQTPRYLVIGTGKKITLECSQTMGHDKMYWYQQDPGMELHLIHYSYGVNSTEKGDLSSESTVSRIRTEHFPLTLESARPSHTSQYLCASSELADTQYFGPGTRLTVL.

The chain carries TRBV5-4 and TRBJ1-3; a weak D match, TRBD1 (5 bases). V lost 1 base and J lost 2, with 7 bases in between. CDR3 length: 14 residues. The V gene's germline CDR1 is SGHNT and CDR2 YYREEE (reference sequence). CDR3 bases: TGTGCCAGCAGCTTGCGGGGGACTGGAAACACCATATATTTT. As protein: CASSLRGTGNTIYF.

CDR3 nucleotides: TGTGCCACCAGTGATAATATTAGGGGCGAAAACACCGGGGAGCTGTTTTTT. Residues: CATSDNIRGENTGELFF. The J gene is TRBJ2-2, the V gene TRBV24-1, with D perhaps TRBD1 (5 bases). The CDR3 extends over 17 amino acids. Germline V gives CDR1 KGHDR, CDR2 SFDVKD. V lost 3 bases and J 2 bases, leaving 15 bases between the germline ends.

The rearrangement uses TRBV10-3 and TRBJ2-7; 16 bases match TRBD2. The ends lost 6 bases at V and 6 bases at J; junction bases unmatched: 5. Germline V gene lookup returns CDR1 ENHRY and CDR2 SYGVKD. The CDR3 contains 15 residues. The CDR3 loop reads CAIRGTSGREGEQYF. In DNA form, the CDR3 reads TGTGCCATCAGAGGGACTAGCGGGAGGGAGGGCGAGCAGTACTTC.

This clone was seen just once. This sequence joins TRBV5-1 and TRBJ1-2, with TRBD1 identical over 7 bases. The CDR3 extends over 18 amino acids. After removal of 5 bases from V and 2 bases from J, the junction contained 18 bases not matched to a gene. The germline V gene encodes CDR1 SGHRS and CDR2 YFSETQ. CDR3 coding DNA: TGCGCCAGCAGTATTTCCGGGACAGATCAGTCGTTCAACTATGGCTACACCTTC. This translates into CASSISGTDQSFNYGYTF.

The chain couples TRBV5-4 to TRBJ2-5; maybe TRBD1 (5 bases). Germline CDR1 reads SGHNT; CDR2 reads YYREEE (reference sequence). The germline V and J ends were trimmed by 2 bases and 1 base, with 9 bases remaining between them. The CDR3 contains 14 residues. The CDR3 DNA follows: TGTGCCAGCAGCTTAAGACAGAGCCAAGAGACCCAGTACTTC. It translates to CASSLRQSQETQYF.

This clone has just one count. V usage is TRBV5-8 and J usage is TRBJ2-2; 12 bases map to TRBD2. Losses at the gene ends were 4 bases for V and 2 bases for J; bases not matched to a gene: 3. Germline V CDR1 and CDR2: SGHTS, YDEGEE. The CDR3 spans 16 residues. CDR3 protein: CASSTGLAGNTGELFF. CDR3 nucleotides: TGTGCCAGCAGCACCGGACTAGCGGGAAACACCGGGGAGCTGTTTTTT. Variable domain in full (rest from reference TRBV5-8 and TRBJ2-2): EAGVTQSPTHLIKTRGQQATLRCSPISGHTSVYWYQQALGLGLQFLLWYDEGEERNRGNFPPRFSGRQFPNYSSELNVNALELEDSALYLCASSTGLAGNTGELFFGEGSRLTVL.

The chain has TRBV3-1 (or the pseudogene TRBV3-2) and TRBJ2-7; the D gene is possibly TRBD2 (6 bases). Trimming pared 1 base from V and 7 bases from J, leaving 17 bases between. This CDR3 contains 15 residues. Germline V gives CDR1 LGHDT, CDR2 YNNKEL (reference sequence). CDR3 in DNA: TGTGCCAGCAGCCAAGGTCGGGACTTCCTACGAGAGCAGTACTTC. It codes for CASSQGRDFLREQYF.

The chain combines TRBV19 with TRBJ1-5; D uncertain. V shed 1 base and J shed 3 bases, with 7 bases lying between them. This CDR3 contains 14 residues. Germline CDR1 and CDR2: LNHDA and SQIVND (reference sequence). In nucleotides, the CDR3 is TGTGCCAGTAGTATAGGACACCTCAATCAGCCCCAGCATTTT. Encoded protein: CASSIGHLNQPQHF.

The J gene is TRBJ2-3, the V gene TRBV18, with 9 bases fitting TRBD2. V shed 1 base, J shed 5 bases, and the junction held 7 bases outside the gene matches. The germline V gene has CDR1 KGHSH and CDR2 LQKENI. This CDR3 contains 16 residues. The CDR3 loop is CASSPRGGGAGDTQYF. Here the CDR3 DNA reads TGTGCCAGCTCACCACGTGGCGGGGGGGCCGGAGATACGCAGTATTTT.